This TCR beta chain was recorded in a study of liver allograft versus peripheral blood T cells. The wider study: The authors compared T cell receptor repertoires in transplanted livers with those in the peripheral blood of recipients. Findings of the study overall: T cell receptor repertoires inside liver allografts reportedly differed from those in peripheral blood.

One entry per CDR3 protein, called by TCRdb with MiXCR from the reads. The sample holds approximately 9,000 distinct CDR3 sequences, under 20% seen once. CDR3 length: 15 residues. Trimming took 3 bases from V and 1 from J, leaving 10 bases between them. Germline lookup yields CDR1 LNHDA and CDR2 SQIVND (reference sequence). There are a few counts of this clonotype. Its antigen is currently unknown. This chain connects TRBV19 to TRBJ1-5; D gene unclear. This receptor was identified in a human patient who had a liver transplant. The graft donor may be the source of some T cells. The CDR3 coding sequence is TGTGCCAGTAGTATCCCGGGCGGCAGCAATCAGCCCCAGCATTTT. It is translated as CASSIPGGSNQPQHF.